These 17 T cell receptor beta chains came from one sample sequenced in a study of blood T cell repertoires in COVID-19. Data came from immunoSEQ multiplex PCR; TCRdb stores just in-frame clones and leaves some out. The sample has about 190,000 clones, 80% seen once. Sample: peripheral blood. These receptors originate from a man aged 60-69 years with acute or convalescent COVID-19.

V usage is TRBV2 and J usage is TRBJ2-5; D might be TRBD1 (6 bases). Germline V gene sequence: CDR1 SNHLY, CDR2 FYNNEI. The CDR3 runs 14 residues. Trimming took 4 bases from V and 5 from J, leaving 14 bases between them. The CDR3 bases are TGTGCCAGCAGTGCTAACAGGGATGAGGAGACCCAGTACTTC. Residues: CASSANRDEETQYF.

The chain combines TRBV4-2 with TRBJ2-1; D perhaps matches TRBD2 (7 bases). The CDR3 consists of 15 residues. V was clipped by 6 bases and J by 5 bases, with 17 bases between them. Germline CDR1 LGHNA, CDR2 YNFKEQ. The CDR3 coding sequence is TGTGCCAGCAGGCTAACAGGGAGGGTGGACAATGAGCAGTTCTTC. Amino acid sequence: CASRLTGRVDNEQFF.

This chain connects TRBV7-3 to TRBJ1-2; D call uncertain. Trimming shortened V by 0 bases and J by 13 bases, and 15 bases separated the two germline ends. Germline V gene data show CDR1 as SGHTA and CDR2 as FQGTGA. This CDR3 is 13 amino acids long. The DNA of the CDR3 is TGTGCCAGCAGCTTAACGGCGACATATCTATCCACCTTC. Its protein is CASSLTATYLSTF.

This clone was observed a single time. This CDR3 reads CASSQLPMGRQENSPLHF. DNA of the CDR3: TGCGCCAGCAGCCAGCTACCAATGGGGAGACAGGAGAATTCACCCCTCCACTTT. This chain links TRBV4-1 with TRBJ1-6; possibly TRBD1 for D (6 bases). The length of the CDR3 is 18 residues. V lost 3 bases to trimming and J lost 7 bases, with 22 bases between them. CDR1 is MGHRA, CDR2 YSYEKL, per germline.

With respect to this clone: Other DNA sequences in the sample encode the same CDR3. The genes are TRBV12-3 or TRBV12-4 and TRBJ2-7; D not resolved. CDR3 length: 11 amino acids. The V end lost 5 bases, the J end lost 3 bases, and 5 bases lay between the germline ends. The CDR3 sequence: CASSPSYEQYF. CDR3 nucleotides: TGTGCCAGCAGTCCGAGCTACGAGCAGTACTTC.

About this clone itself: Other DNA sequences in the sample encode the same CDR3. The V gene is TRBV12-1, the J gene TRBJ2-7; the table's D gene call, TRBD2, was not cross checked with the DNA. TRBV12-1 represents a pseudogene. This CDR3 spans 16 amino acids. In DNA, the CDR3 is TGTGCCAGCAGCAATCTCCGGGACTCGCCCCCCTACGAGCAGTACTTC. Protein: CASSNLRDSPPYEQYF.

This clone was counted between two and nine times. V is TRBV10-3 and J is TRBJ1-2; unclear D gene. This CDR3 contains 12 residues. Trimming removed 3 bases at V and 2 bases at J, with 4 bases between. Per the germline V gene, CDR1 is ENHRY and CDR2 is SYGVKD. CDR3 sequence: CAISDANYGYTF. The DNA for the CDR3 is TGTGCCATCAGTGATGCGAACTATGGCTACACCTTC.

This clone was counted a single time. Germline is not matched at one junction end, which may reflect a read error. The chain is built from TRBV19 and TRBJ1-5; no definite D call. This CDR3 comprises 16 residues. Germline V CDR1 and CDR2: LNHDA, SQIVND (reference sequence). The CDR3 here is CASSIDPRGRPENLKF. In DNA form, the CDR3 reads TGTGCCAGTAGTATAGATCCTAGAGGGAGGCCCGAAAATCTAAAATTT.

The rearrangement links TRBV5-6 to TRBJ1-1; no clear D. CDR3 size: 14 residues. V shed 3 bases and J shed 5 bases, with 14 bases lying between them. Germline values: CDR1 SGHDT, CDR2 YYEEEE. The CDR3 region has the DNA TGTGCCAGCAGCTCGCGAGGGCTTAGGACTGAAGCTTTCTTT. Translated, it gives CASSSRGLRTEAFF.

The chain couples TRBV5-4 to TRBJ2-5; D ambiguous. Deletions cut 0 bases from V and 7 bases from J, with 10 bases between. In germline, CDR1 is SGHNT, CDR2 YYREEE (reference sequence). This CDR3 is built from 13 residues. CDR3 region: CASSLGSSGTQYF. The DNA for the CDR3 is TGTGCCAGCAGCTTGGGTAGCTCGGGGACCCAGTACTTC.

DNA of the CDR3: TGTGCCAGCAGTTTACTAGCGCAGACCTACAATGAGCAGTTCTTC. Its translation: CASSLLAQTYNEQFF. V usage is TRBV6-6 and J usage is TRBJ2-1, with TRBD2 matching over 7 bases. The length of the CDR3 is 15 residues. With 4 bases clipped from V and 2 bases from J, the junction kept 5 bases outside the gene matches. Germline assignment: CDR1 MNHNY and CDR2 SVGAGI (reference sequence).

V gene TRBV27 combines with J gene TRBJ1-1; possibly TRBD1 for D (6 bases). Trimming took off 5 bases at V and 1 base at J, with 20 bases between the two ends. CDR1 is MNHEY and CDR2 is SMNVEV in the germline V gene (reference sequence). CDR3 length: 17 amino acids. CDR3: CASSPTGWDMSNTEAFF. CDR3 DNA sequence: TGTGCCAGCAGTCCTACAGGGTGGGACATGTCGAACACTGAAGCTTTCTTT.

The chain employs TRBV25-1 and TRBJ2-6; TRBD1 matches at 9 bases. The germline V gene encodes CDR1 MGHDK and CDR2 SYGVNS. The J segment lost 9 bases and the V segment lost 2 bases, leaving 5 bases of the junction unmatched. This CDR3 region has 15 residues. The CDR3 reads CASSEPGQGSNVLTF. The CDR3 DNA is TGTGCCAGCAGTGAACCCGGACAGGGGAGCAACGTCCTGACTTTC. Drawing the rest from reference TRBV25-1 and TRBJ2-6, the complete variable domain is EADIYQTPRYLVIGTGKKITLECSQTMGHDKMYWYQQDPGMELHLIHYSYGVNSTEKGDLSSESTVSRIRTEHFPLTLESARPSHTSQYLCASSEPGQGSNVLTFGAGSRLTVL.

The CDR3 loop is CSVTVSSGNTIYF. Written as DNA, the CDR3 is TGCAGCGTTACGGTGAGCTCTGGAAACACCATATATTTT. The J gene is TRBJ1-3, the V gene TRBV29-1; no clear D gene. Germline V gives CDR1 SQVTM, CDR2 ANQGSEA. Trimming pared 5 bases from V and 0 bases from J, leaving 8 bases between. The CDR3 sequence is 13 residues long.

The chain is built from TRBV24-1 and TRBJ1-1, with D maybe TRBD1 (6 bases). Germline CDR1 KGHDR, CDR2 SFDVKD. This CDR3 region has 13 residues. V gave up 7 bases and J gave up 2 bases, with 10 bases separating them. DNA for the CDR3: TGTGCCACCAGCAGGGGCTTTAACACTGAAGCTTTCTTT. Protein: CATSRGFNTEAFF.

J is TRBJ2-2 and V is TRBV29-1; 10 bases map to TRBD1. Germline CDR1 is SQVTM and CDR2 is ANQGSEA. V lost 6 bases, J lost 8 bases, and 3 bases stayed unmatched. The CDR3 extends over 12 amino acids. CDR3 DNA: TGCAGCGTCGACAGGGGGCCAGGGGAGCTGTTTTTT. This sequence encodes CSVDRGPGELFF.

The CDR3 DNA sequence: TGCAGCGTTGAAGTAGAGGCAGGGTTCAGCTACACCTTC. Its translation is CSVEVEAGFSYTF. The V call is TRBV29-1, the J call TRBJ1-2, with TRBD1 as a possible D gene (5 bases). Germline V gene sequence: CDR1 SQVTM, CDR2 ANQGSEA. This CDR3 has 13 amino acids. The V end lost 1 base, the J end lost 9 bases, and 15 bases lay between the germline ends.